This T cell receptor beta chain came from a study of blood T cell repertoires in COVID-19. Background on the study: COVID-19 samples collected from the United States, Italy and Spain covered acute and convalescent phases. Nucleic acid was either cDNA or gDNA, and it came from T cells, B-cell-depleted T cells, or PBMCs.

The V gene end was trimmed by 5 bases and the J gene end by 1 base; junction bases not matched to a gene: 5. Germline CDR1 is SNHLY and CDR2 is FYNNEI. The CDR3 sequence is 18 residues long. Generated by immunoSEQ multiplex PCR, the TCRdb table keeps only in-frame clones and is missing some. The sample lists around 200,000 clones; about 85% were seen once. V usage is TRBV2 and J usage is TRBJ2-2, with 15 bases that match TRBD2. The clonotype comes from a man aged 35-49 years who had recovered from COVID-19. Input material: PBMCs or T cells enriched from blood (not recorded which). The CDR3 loop is CASSRGTSGRKNTGELFF. In DNA, the CDR3 is TGTGCCAGCAGTCGCGGGACTAGCGGGAGGAAGAACACCGGGGAGCTGTTTTTT.